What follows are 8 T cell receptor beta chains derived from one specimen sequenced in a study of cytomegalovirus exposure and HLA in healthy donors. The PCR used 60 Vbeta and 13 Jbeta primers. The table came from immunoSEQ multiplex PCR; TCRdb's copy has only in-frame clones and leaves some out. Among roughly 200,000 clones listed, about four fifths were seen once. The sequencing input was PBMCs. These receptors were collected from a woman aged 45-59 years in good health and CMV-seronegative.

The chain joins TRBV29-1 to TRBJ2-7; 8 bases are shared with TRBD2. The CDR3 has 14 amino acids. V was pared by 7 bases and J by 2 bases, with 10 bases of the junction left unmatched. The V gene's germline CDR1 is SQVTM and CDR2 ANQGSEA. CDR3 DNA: TGCAGCGCCCGCCCCGGCGGGAGGCCCTACGAGCAGTACTTC. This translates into CSARPGGRPYEQYF.

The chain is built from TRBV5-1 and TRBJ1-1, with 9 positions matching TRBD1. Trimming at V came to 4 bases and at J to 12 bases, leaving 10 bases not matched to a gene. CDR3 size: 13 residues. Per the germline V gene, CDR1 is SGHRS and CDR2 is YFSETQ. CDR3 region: CASSLQGQGRSFF. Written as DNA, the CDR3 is TGCGCCAGCAGCCTTCAAGGACAGGGGCGCTCTTTCTTT. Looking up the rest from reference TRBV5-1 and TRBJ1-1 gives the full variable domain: KAGVTQTPRYLIKTRGQQVTLSCSPISGHRSVSWYQQTPGQGLQFLFEYFSETQRNKGNFPGRFSGRQFSNSRSEMNVSTLELGDSALYLCASSLQGQGRSFFGQGTRLTVV.

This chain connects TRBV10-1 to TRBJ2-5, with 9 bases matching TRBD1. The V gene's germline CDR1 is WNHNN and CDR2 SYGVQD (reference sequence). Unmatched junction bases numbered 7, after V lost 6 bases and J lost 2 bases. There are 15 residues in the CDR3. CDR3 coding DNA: TGCGCCAGCAGATTGGGACAGGGATGGCAAGAGACCCAGTACTTC. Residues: CASRLGQGWQETQYF.

In DNA form, the CDR3 reads TGTGCCAGCAGCGTAGCTGGAGCAGGGTATGAGCAGTTCTTC. Its translation: CASSVAGAGYEQFF. The rearrangement links TRBV9 to TRBJ2-1, with a tentative D call TRBD1 (5 bases). The CDR3 runs 14 residues. Germline loops: CDR1 SGDLS, CDR2 YYNGEE. The V end was cut by 0 bases, the J end by 8 bases, with 12 bases between.

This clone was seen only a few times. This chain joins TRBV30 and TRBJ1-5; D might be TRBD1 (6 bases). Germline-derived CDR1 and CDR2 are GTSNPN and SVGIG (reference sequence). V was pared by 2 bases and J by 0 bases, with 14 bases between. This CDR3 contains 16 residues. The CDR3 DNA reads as TGTGCCTGGAGTCACGGGACAAGTAATAGCAATCAGCCCCAGCATTTT. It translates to CAWSHGTSNSNQPQHF.

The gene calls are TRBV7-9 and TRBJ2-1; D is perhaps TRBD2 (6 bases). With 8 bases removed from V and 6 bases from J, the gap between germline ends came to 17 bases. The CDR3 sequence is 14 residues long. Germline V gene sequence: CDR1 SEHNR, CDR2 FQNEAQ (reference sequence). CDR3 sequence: CASGPRGSGNEQFF. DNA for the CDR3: TGTGCCAGCGGACCGCGGGGTTCCGGCAATGAGCAGTTCTTC.

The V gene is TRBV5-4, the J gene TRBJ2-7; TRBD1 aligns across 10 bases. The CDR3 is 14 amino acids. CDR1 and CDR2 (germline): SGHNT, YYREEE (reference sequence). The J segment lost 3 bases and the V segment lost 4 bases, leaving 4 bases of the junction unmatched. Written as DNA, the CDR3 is TGTGCCAGCAGCCACCGGGACAGGGGCTACGAGCAGTACTTC. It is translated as CASSHRDRGYEQYF.

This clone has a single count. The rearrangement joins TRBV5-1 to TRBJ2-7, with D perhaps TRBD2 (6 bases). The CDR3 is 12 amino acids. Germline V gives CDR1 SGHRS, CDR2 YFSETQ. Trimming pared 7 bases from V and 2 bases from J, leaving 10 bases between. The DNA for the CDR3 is TGCGCCAGCGGACCGGGAGCCTACGAGCAGTACTTC. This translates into CASGPGAYEQYF. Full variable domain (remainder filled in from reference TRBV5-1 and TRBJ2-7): KAGVTQTPRYLIKTRGQQVTLSCSPISGHRSVSWYQQTPGQGLQFLFEYFSETQRNKGNFPGRFSGRQFSNSRSEMNVSTLELGDSALYLCASGPGAYEQYFGPGTRLTVT.